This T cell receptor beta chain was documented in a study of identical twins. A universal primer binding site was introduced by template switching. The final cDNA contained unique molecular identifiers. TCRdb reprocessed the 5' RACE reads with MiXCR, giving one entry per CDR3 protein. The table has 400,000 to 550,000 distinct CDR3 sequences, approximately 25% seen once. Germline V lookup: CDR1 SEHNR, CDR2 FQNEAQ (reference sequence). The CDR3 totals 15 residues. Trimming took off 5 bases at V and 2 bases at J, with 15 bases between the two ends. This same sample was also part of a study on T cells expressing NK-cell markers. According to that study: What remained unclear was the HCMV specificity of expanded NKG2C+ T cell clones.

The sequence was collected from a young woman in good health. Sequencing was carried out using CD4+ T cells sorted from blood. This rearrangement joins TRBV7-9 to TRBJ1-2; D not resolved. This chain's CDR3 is CASSKPTEINYGYTF. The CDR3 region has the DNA TGTGCCAGCAGCAAACCCACAGAAATAAACTATGGCTACACCTTC.